This T cell receptor beta chain was found in a study of blood T cell repertoires in COVID-19 (dated by TCRdb to between 2020 and 2021). Notes on the research overall: Samples from collaborators originated in the United States, Italy and Spain and spanned both the acute and convalescent phases of COVID-19. The prospective study material was composed of cDNA or gDNA derived from T cells, B-cell-depleted T cells, or PBMCs. Where available, HLA class I and class II types were taken from metadata supplied by the sample provider and were not determined by assay-based typing. Deeply sampled blood TCRbeta repertoires from subjects exposed to, actively infected with, or recovered from COVID-19 were included in the dataset. Samples were obtained from the ongoing ImmuneRACE study (first 160 participants) and from over 1,000 subjects provided by 6 global collaborators. A freely available public database, intended as a resource for researchers studying the immune response to SARS-CoV-2, is where the repertoires were released. A de-identified subject ID, COVID-19 status, age in years and sex were almost always included in the sample metadata. Study-wide findings and limitations: The amount of clinical and demographic metadata varied by source and participant and was provided uncurated.

Collaborating institutions collected whole blood in K2EDTA tubes following their own protocols. Collaborator samples were shipped for TCRbeta analysis as frozen whole blood, isolated PBMCs, or DNA extracted from either sample type. Regarding this clone: What this receptor recognizes is not known. Base qualities are not provided; no much larger clone lies one nucleotide away.

Taken from the germline V gene, the CDR1 and CDR2 loops are SGHNT and YENEEA. At the junction V is shortened by 5 bases and J by 7 bases; bases outside the gene matches: 4. From the cysteine through the phenylalanine, the CDR3 covers 14 amino acids. Only the CDR3 portion is preserved as DNA: 42 bases, with reading frame beginning at the first base. TCRbeta CDR3 regions were amplified from genomic DNA using the immunoSEQ Assay, a bias-controlled multiplex PCR. The authors' analysis ran thus. Nucleated cell counts per sample were estimated from amplification of reference gene primers within the assay. To quantify the absolute abundance of each unique TCRbeta CDR3 rearrangement, sequence reads were collapsed and filtered. Productive Simpson clonality was computed per sample as the square root of Simpson's diversity index over productive rearrangements. This is the immuneACCESS table as TCRdb keeps it, with only in-frame sequences that have V and J called. A part of the clones is gone; compared with another copy, unresolved V genes explain less than half, and the rest is unexplained. V and J calls and clone size are those listed in that table; D and trimming were worked out from the DNA. This sample is represented by 150,000 to 200,000 clones; about nine tenths of them were singletons. The ten largest clones capture 0.7% to 0.95% of the sample.

This TCR derives from a woman in her sixties or seventies with acute or convalescent COVID-19. The sequencing sample was made of peripheral blood. The sequence is built from TRBV11-3 and TRBJ2-5, with 13 bases in between that match TRBD2. CDR3 reads: CASSGTSGRGTQYF. In nucleotides, the sequence is TGTGCCAGCAGCGGCACTAGCGGGAGGGGGACCCAGTACTTC.